Reported below is one T cell receptor (beta chain). What it recognizes is unknown. Genomic DNA acted as the template from which TCR beta VDJ combination and CDR3 sequence profiling were carried out. TCRdb reprocessed the reads via MiXCR and lists one record per CDR3 protein. The profile covers about 160,000 distinct CDR3 sequences, with around 48% appearing a single time and approximately 2.8% taken by the ten largest. The data stem from a study of CD8+CD57+ T cells in acquired aplastic anemia. CDR1 MNHEY and CDR2 SMNVEV come from the germline V gene (reference sequence). Trimming left V 1 base short and J 0 bases short, with 5 bases between. This CDR3 region has 14 residues. Study observations and caveats: Comparison of patients with controls identified roughly 30 shared CD8+ CDR3 sequences.

Patients chosen for sequencing had CD8+CD57+ cells that had expanded, as shown by flow cytometry. The TCR comes from a human donor with aplastic anemia. The sample was sorted CD4+, CD8+, or CD8+CD57+ T cells (not recorded which) from PBMCs. The genes are TRBV27 and TRBJ2-3; no definite D call. The DNA for the CDR3 is TGTGCCAGCAGTTTATGGAGCAGCACAGATACGCAGTATTTT. This translates into CASSLWSSTDTQYF.